A single sample is the source of the 21 T cell receptor beta chains below, sequenced in a study of CD8+CD57+ T cells in acquired aplastic anemia. Genomic DNA, the template, was used for profiling of the TCR beta VDJ and CDR3. TCRdb re-called the reads through MiXCR, storing one row per CDR3 protein. The sample contains 200,000 to 250,000 distinct CDR3 sequences, 34% of which appear only once. Sequenced material: sorted CD4+, CD8+, or CD8+CD57+ T cells (not recorded which) from PBMCs. These receptors were obtained from a human donor in good health, serving as a control.

This rearrangement joins TRBV7-9 to TRBJ1-2, with D unresolved. Trimming pared 2 bases from V and 2 bases from J, leaving 12 bases between. Germline V CDR1 and CDR2: SEHNR, FQNEAQ (reference sequence). The CDR3 has 15 residues. The CDR3 loop is CASSLPLGENYGYTF. The CDR3 DNA is TGTGCCAGCAGCTTACCCTTGGGCGAGAACTATGGCTACACCTTC.

This clonotype was seen a single time. The chain uses TRBV2 and TRBJ2-1, with 10 bases identical to TRBD1. The CDR3 loop spans 13 amino acids. Germline V CDR1 and CDR2: SNHLY, FYNNEI. Germline trimming cut 8 bases from V and 9 bases from J; bases unmatched to any gene: 7. DNA of the CDR3: TGTGCCAGCCTGTCGGGACAGGGGTTTGAGCAGTTCTTC. Its translation is CASLSGQGFEQFF.

This clonotype was recorded many times. This sequence joins TRBV7-8 and TRBJ1-3; no firm D call. The V end lost 5 bases, the J end lost 4 bases, and 6 bases lay between the germline ends. Germline V gives CDR1 SGHVS, CDR2 FQNEAQ. This CDR3 spans 12 amino acids. The CDR3 region is CASSPEGNTIYF. The CDR3 coding sequence is TGTGCCAGCAGCCCTGAAGGAAACACCATATATTTT.

This clonotype occurred many times. The V gene is TRBV2, the J gene TRBJ1-2; D is unresolved. V lost 2 bases, J lost 2 bases, and 12 bases lay in between. Germline V gives CDR1 SNHLY, CDR2 FYNNEI. This CDR3 contains 15 residues. CDR3 in amino acids: CASSELKQRNYGYTF. CDR3 in DNA: TGTGCCAGCAGTGAACTTAAACAGAGAAACTATGGCTACACCTTC.

This clonotype was observed a single time. The chain uses TRBV16 and TRBJ1-2, with no clear D. Germline-derived CDR1 and CDR2 are KGHSY and FQNENV. This CDR3 is built from 14 residues. Trimming pared 0 bases from V and 2 bases from J, leaving 7 bases between. The CDR3 protein is CASSQSKLNYGYTF. CDR3 DNA sequence: TGTGCCAGCAGCCAATCGAAGTTAAACTATGGCTACACCTTC.

The chain recombines TRBV4-1 with TRBJ2-4; 10 bases agree with TRBD2. The CDR3 is 17 amino acids. Trimming at V came to 1 base and at J to 4 bases, leaving 7 bases not matched to a gene. The germline V gene has CDR1 MGHRA and CDR2 YSYEKL. The CDR3 DNA sequence: TGCGCCAGCAGCCAAGTGCGGCTAGCGGGGGCAAAAAACATTCAGTACTTC. This codes for CASSQVRLAGAKNIQYF.

This clonotype was detected many times. J is TRBJ1-6 and V is TRBV12-3 or TRBV12-4; tentative D call: TRBD1 (6 bases). The CDR3 sequence is 14 residues long. Trimming took 5 bases from V and 8 from J, leaving 13 bases between them. The CDR3 nucleotides read TGTGCCAGCAGTCACCGGGACACCTATTCACCCCTCCACTTT. This encodes CASSHRDTYSPLHF.

A remark on this clonotype: At one end the junction does not follow the germline gene, possibly because of a read error. The chain employs TRBV10-3 and TRBJ2-7; no definite D call. The CDR3 runs to 17 residues. CDR1 is ENHRY, CDR2 SYGVKD, per germline. The CDR3 nucleotides read TGTGCCAGCAGTGAAAATTCGAACTCCTGGATGGAGAGGGAGCAGTACTTC. This encodes CASSENSNSWMEREQYF.

The chain employs TRBV30 and TRBJ2-1; 15 bases align to TRBD2. Germline CDR1 is GTSNPN and CDR2 is SVGIG (reference sequence). The CDR3 extends over 17 amino acids. V dropped 0 bases and J dropped 8; count of bases not matched to a gene: 8. CDR3 loop: CAWSVLRTSGRAYEQFF. The CDR3 DNA sequence: TGTGCCTGGAGTGTACTAAGGACTAGCGGGAGGGCCTATGAGCAGTTCTTC.

This clonotype appeared a few times. J is TRBJ1-3 and V is TRBV18; no clear D gene. CDR1 and CDR2 from the germline V gene are KGHSH and LQKENI. This CDR3 contains 16 residues. V was pared by 1 base and J by 3 bases, with 13 bases between. Here the CDR3 DNA reads TGTGCCAGCTCACCACAGTTCTCGACTCATGGAAACACCATATATTTT. Encoded protein: CASSPQFSTHGNTIYF.

The rearrangement joins TRBV15 to TRBJ1-5, with D maybe TRBD1 (5 bases). The CDR3 is 13 amino acids. Germline V CDR1 and CDR2: LNHNV, YYDKDF (reference sequence). Trimming left V 2 bases short and J 14 bases short, with 16 bases between. CDR3 region: CATSRPGLNNEHF. Here the CDR3 DNA reads TGTGCCACCAGCAGACCAGGGCTCAACAATGAGCATTTT.

This clonotype was seen only a few times. Here the CDR3 DNA reads TGCAGTGCCAGCCCCTCTCAGGGCCCGAACACTGAAGCTTTCTTT. This encodes CSASPSQGPNTEAFF. The chain uses TRBV20-1 and TRBJ1-1; maybe TRBD1 (5 bases). Trimming removed 6 bases from V and 1 base from J, with 18 bases in between. The V gene's germline CDR1 is DFQATT and CDR2 SNEGSKA (reference sequence). The length of the CDR3 is 15 residues.

This clonotype came up a few times. The chain joins TRBV6-1 to TRBJ1-4; 9 bases line up with TRBD1. The CDR3 runs to 15 residues. Germline CDR1 reads MNHNS; CDR2 reads SASEGT. J gave up 8 bases and V 3 bases, and 7 bases lay outside the gene matches. This CDR3 reads CASSDGTGNWEKLFF. In nucleotides, the CDR3 is TGTGCCAGCAGTGATGGGACAGGGAATTGGGAAAAACTGTTTTTT.

The rearrangement joins TRBV19 to TRBJ2-2; perhaps TRBD1 as D (6 bases). V gave up 8 bases and J gave up 3 bases, with 16 bases separating them. This CDR3 is built from 15 residues. CDR1 and CDR2 from the germline V gene are LNHDA and SQIVND (reference sequence). CDR3 bases: TGTGCCAGTGTCCTCACAGGGAGTTACACCGGGGAGCTGTTTTTT. Its protein is CASVLTGSYTGELFF.

Here the CDR3 reads CATSLRSHEQFF. DNA for the CDR3: TGTGCCACCAGTTTGAGGAGTCATGAGCAGTTCTTC. The chain employs TRBV15 and TRBJ2-1; no definite D call. V was clipped by 6 bases and J by 8 bases, with 11 bases between them. CDR1 and CDR2 (germline): LNHNV, YYDKDF (reference sequence). The CDR3 has 12 amino acids. The full variable domain, completed using reference TRBV15 and TRBJ2-1, is DAMVIQNPRYQVTQFGKPVTLSCSQTLNHNVMYWYQQKSSQAPKLLFHYYDKDFNNEADTPDNFQSRRPNTSFCFLDIRSPGLGDTAMYLCATSLRSHEQFFGPGTRLTVL.

A remark on this clonotype: A much larger clone lies one base from this, so it may be a read error. The J gene is TRBJ1-3, the V gene TRBV9; 7 bases fit TRBD1. This CDR3 is built from 15 residues. The V gene end was trimmed by 1 base and the J gene end by 3 bases; junction bases not matched to a gene: 4. CDR1 and CDR2 (germline): SGDLS, YYNGEE. As DNA, the CDR3 is TGTGCCAGCAGCGTAAGGCAGGGGGTTGGAAACACCATATATTTT. Translation: CASSVRQGVGNTIYF.

This clonotype is a singleton in its sample. The V call is TRBV5-1, the J call TRBJ2-3; D is tentatively TRBD1 or TRBD2 (7 bases each). This CDR3 is built from 17 residues. The V gene's germline CDR1 is SGHRS and CDR2 YFSETQ. The V end lost 2 bases, the J end lost 3 bases, and 19 bases lay between the germline ends. The CDR3 loop reads CASSFAGGGERTDTQYF. DNA for the CDR3: TGCGCCAGCAGCTTCGCAGGGGGGGGCGAAAGGACAGATACGCAGTATTTT.

This clonotype has ten or more counts. The chain employs TRBV11-2 and TRBJ1-5; D gene uncertain. The CDR3 contains 15 residues. Looked up from germline, CDR1 is SGHAT and CDR2 is FQNNGV. V shed 5 bases and J shed 2 bases, with 13 bases lying between them. The CDR3, as DNA: TGTGCCAGCAGCGCTAGGCCAGGCGGCAATCAGCCCCAGCATTTT. Translated, it gives CASSARPGGNQPQHF.

The chain employs TRBV6-5 and TRBJ2-2, with 7 nucleotides matching TRBD1. V shed 4 bases, J shed 2 bases, and the junction held 4 bases outside the gene matches. Germline V lookup: CDR1 MNHEY, CDR2 SVGAGI. CDR3 length equals 15 residues. CDR3 sequence (DNA): TGTGCCAGCAGTTCGCGGACAGGAAACACCGGGGAGCTGTTTTTT. Translation: CASSSRTGNTGELFF.

The chain recombines TRBV5-4 with TRBJ1-2, with TRBD1 identical over 9 bases. This CDR3 spans 16 amino acids. The V gene end was trimmed by 7 bases and the J gene end by 4 bases; junction bases not matched to a gene: 14. Per germline, CDR1 SGHNT and CDR2 YYREEE (reference sequence). CDR3 in DNA: TGTGCCAGCGGCGTCCCGGGACAGGGACCGGGCTATGGCTACACCTTC. Protein: CASGVPGQGPGYGYTF.

This clonotype occurred many times. The genes are TRBV5-4 and TRBJ1-2; D is unclear. CDR3 size: 14 residues. Trimming cost V 4 bases and J 3 bases, with 13 bases left between them. In germline, CDR1 is SGHNT, CDR2 YYREEE (reference sequence). CDR3 region: CASSPDSKYYGYTF. For the CDR3, the DNA is TGTGCCAGCAGCCCGGATTCGAAGTACTATGGCTACACCTTC.